This T cell receptor beta chain is from a study of technical replicates of blood from a handful of donors. V was clipped by 8 bases and J by 3 bases; unmatched bases: 10. CDR1 and CDR2 (germline): ENHRY, SYGVKD. The CDR3 is 14 residues long. Measured with immunoSEQ multiplex PCR; TCRdb has only the in-frame clones, and not every one. The sample contains about 73,000 clones, about 92% of which appear only once. Sequencing used T cells isolated from PBMCs. The source is a human donor in good health. The rearrangement joins TRBV10-3 to TRBJ2-7, with 7 bases matching TRBD2. CDR3 DNA sequence: TGTGCCATCTCTGGGACTACCGAAATCTACGAGCAGTACTTC. Amino acids: CAISGTTEIYEQYF.